The source of this TCR beta chain is a study of response to subunit inactivated influenza vaccine. Germline CDR1 reads SGHRS; CDR2 reads YFSETQ. This CDR3 region has 16 residues. V was clipped by 1 base and J by 1 base, with 14 bases between them. This clonotype was counted a few times. TCRdb reanalysed the RT-PCR reads using MiXCR and keeps one entry per CDR3 protein. The profile shows just under 550,000 distinct CDR3 sequences, approximately 20% of them singletons. This sample was shared with a second study, whose subject was T cells expressing NK-cell markers. That study reports: Libraries used 5'RACE template switching adding universal primer site and UMIs. Only alpha-beta TCR T cells were sorted in several experiments, using an anti-gamma-delta TCR antibody. One observes that, in four donors, these clonotypes were also the leading ones within the CD3+CD56-NKG2C+ fraction. Evidence did not settle whether expanded NKG2C+ T cell clones targeted HCMV.

Source: CD4+ T cells sorted from PBMCs, taken about 12 days after vaccination. This TCR was sampled from a man between 45 and 60 years old who received an inactivated influenza vaccine. The chain recombines TRBV5-1 with TRBJ2-5; D not resolved. The DNA for the CDR3 is TGCGCCAGCAGCTTGTCGATAGGGAAGATCCAAGAGACCCAGTACTTC. Translated: CASSLSIGKIQETQYF.